These 29 T cell receptor beta chains came from one sample sequenced in a study of blood T cell repertoires in COVID-19. Assay used: immunoSEQ multiplex PCR; TCRdb lists only in-frame clones, some missing. This sample has tens of thousands of clones; approximately 81% occur once, and the top ten carry 3% to 4.5%. The sequencing input was PBMCs or T cells enriched from blood (not recorded which). These receptor sequences come from a woman between 35 and 50 years old with acute COVID-19.

The chain links TRBV3-1 (or the pseudogene TRBV3-2) to TRBJ1-1, with unresolved D. CDR3 length: 13 amino acids. The ends were cut back, 0 bases at V and 5 bases at J, with 7 bases in the middle. Germline CDR1 reads LGHDT; CDR2 reads YNNKEL (reference sequence). DNA for the CDR3: TGTGCCAGCAGCCAAGAGAGGAGGACTGAAGCTTTCTTT. Translated: CASSQERRTEAFF.

The count of this clone is one. This rearrangement joins TRBV27 to TRBJ2-7; TRBD1 might be the D (6 bases). This CDR3 spans 15 amino acids. V was shortened by 2 bases and J by 2 bases, with 13 bases between the two germline ends. Germline V lookup: CDR1 MNHEY, CDR2 SMNVEV (reference sequence). The DNA for the CDR3 is TGTGCCAGCAGTTTAGCGTCCCCAGGGGCCTACGAGCAGTACTTC. Amino acid sequence: CASSLASPGAYEQYF.

This clone showed up just once. The chain employs TRBV13 and TRBJ2-5, with 8 nucleotides matching TRBD2. Per germline, CDR1 PRHDT and CDR2 FYEKMQ (reference sequence). The ends lost 3 bases at V and 2 bases at J; junction bases unmatched: 11. The CDR3 has 17 residues. The CDR3 nucleotides read TGTGCCAGCAGCTTTGCTCGGGGTAGCGGGATACAAGAGACCCAGTACTTC. It yields the protein CASSFARGSGIQETQYF.

As to this clone: Different DNA sequences within this sample yield the same CDR3. The chain links TRBV19 to TRBJ2-1; D is perhaps TRBD1 (6 bases). Trimming took 5 bases from V and 0 from J, leaving 11 bases between them. This CDR3 region has 15 residues. The V gene's germline CDR1 is LNHDA and CDR2 SQIVND (reference sequence). The CDR3 coding sequence is TGTGCCAGTAGTCTCGACAGGTCCTCCTACAATGAGCAGTTCTTC. Its protein is CASSLDRSSYNEQFF.

The chain employs TRBV14 and TRBJ1-1; the D gene is possibly TRBD1 (6 bases). Germline lookup yields CDR1 SGHDN and CDR2 FVKESK. CDR3 size: 14 residues. The V gene lost 0 bases and the J gene lost 3 bases, with 8 bases spanning the gap. CDR3 protein: CASSQDYRDTEAFF. The CDR3 DNA follows: TGTGCCAGCAGCCAAGACTACAGGGACACTGAAGCTTTCTTT.

V is TRBV21-1 and J is TRBJ2-7; the listed D gene, TRBD1, was not tested against the DNA. TRBV21-1 is annotated as a pseudogene. This CDR3 region has 16 residues. The CDR3 DNA reads as TGTGCCAGCAGCAAAACCGGGGACAGAACTGCCTACGAGCAGTACTTC. Amino acid sequence: CASSKTGDRTAYEQYF.

The DNA of the CDR3 is TGTGCCAGCAGTTCGACAGGGGGCGAGACCTACGAGCAGTACTTC. Translation gives CASSSTGGETYEQYF. This rearrangement joins TRBV28 to TRBJ2-7, with 10 bases identical to TRBD1. The CDR3 consists of 15 residues. Germline values: CDR1 MDHEN, CDR2 SYDVKM. V lost 4 bases, J lost 2 bases, and 5 bases stayed unmatched.

The chain recombines TRBV7-2 with TRBJ1-5; possibly TRBD1 for D (5 bases). The CDR3 covers 15 residues. Deletions cut 5 bases from V and 2 bases from J, with 13 bases between. In germline, CDR1 is SGHTA, CDR2 FQGNSA. This chain's CDR3 is CASSHDGGGNQPQHF. The CDR3 DNA reads TGTGCCAGCAGCCACGATGGGGGGGGCAATCAGCCCCAGCATTTT.

This sequence joins TRBV5-4 and TRBJ1-1; TRBD1 matches 7 bases. Germline V gene sequence: CDR1 SGHNT, CDR2 YYREEE (reference sequence). V dropped 0 bases and J dropped 2; count of bases not matched to a gene: 4. The CDR3 is 15 residues long. The CDR3 is CASSLGDRANTEAFF. CDR3 in DNA: TGTGCCAGCAGCTTGGGGGACAGAGCAAACACTGAAGCTTTCTTT.

J is TRBJ2-1 and V is TRBV2, with D unclear. Germline V gives CDR1 SNHLY, CDR2 FYNNEI. The CDR3 totals 11 residues. Trimming shortened V by 6 bases and J by 4 bases, and 4 bases separated the two germline ends. The CDR3 DNA follows: TGTGCCAGCAGCGGTTACAATGAGCAGTTCTTC. Translated, it gives CASSGYNEQFF.

A single count supports this clone. V is TRBV5-1 and J is TRBJ2-3, with 10 bases matching TRBD2. The germline V gene has CDR1 SGHRS and CDR2 YFSETQ. J was trimmed by 1 base and V by 0 bases; bases with no gene match: 5. This CDR3 spans 17 amino acids. The CDR3 sequence is CASSLAPAGGGTDTQYF. The DNA for the CDR3 is TGCGCCAGCAGCTTGGCCCCAGCGGGAGGGGGCACAGATACGCAGTATTTT.

This clone was counted a few times. The chain recombines TRBV7-9 with TRBJ1-1, with TRBD1 matching 9 bases. Germline V gene sequence: CDR1 SEHNR, CDR2 FQNEAQ (reference sequence). This CDR3 spans 16 amino acids. With V trimmed by 6 bases and J by 4 bases, 12 bases remained unmatched. CDR3 nucleotide sequence: TGTGCCAGCAGTCGGACCGCCCAGACAGGGGGCACTGAAGCTTTCTTT. Translating it yields CASSRTAQTGGTEAFF.

The chain couples TRBV5-6 to TRBJ1-3, with 7 bases matching TRBD1. Germline CDR1 and CDR2: SGHDT and YYEEEE. There are 14 residues in the CDR3. J gave up 7 bases and V 4 bases, and 8 bases lay outside the gene matches. The CDR3, as DNA: TGTGCCAGCAGCCTTGACAGGGCCAGCAACACCATATATTTT. Its protein product is CASSLDRASNTIYF. The full variable domain, in which reference TRBV5-6 and TRBJ1-3 provide the parts outside the CDR3, is DAGVTQSPTHLIKTRGQQVTLRCSPKSGHDTVSWYQQALGQGPQFIFQYYEEEERQRGNFPDRFSGHQFPNYSSELNVNALLLGDSALYLCASSLDRASNTIYFGEGSWLTVV.

The chain combines TRBV28 with TRBJ2-7, with 7 nucleotides matching TRBD2. Trimming removed 5 bases from V and 4 bases from J; junction bases left unmatched: 11. Germline assignment: CDR1 MDHEN and CDR2 SYDVKM. The length of the CDR3 is 15 residues. The CDR3 sequence is CASSQRLARIYEQYF. CDR3 nucleotides: TGTGCCAGCAGTCAAAGACTAGCTAGGATTTACGAGCAGTACTTC.

The V gene is TRBV14, the J gene TRBJ1-1; D remains unclear. CDR1 and CDR2 from the germline V gene are SGHDN and FVKESK. CDR3 length equals 15 residues. Trimming pared 0 bases from V and 1 base from J, leaving 9 bases between. CDR3 residues: CASSQDTGKNTEAFF. The CDR3, as DNA: TGTGCCAGCAGCCAAGACACGGGGAAGAACACTGAAGCTTTCTTT.

The chain uses TRBV4-1 and TRBJ1-4; D may be TRBD1 (6 bases). CDR1 and CDR2 from the germline V gene are MGHRA and YSYEKL. The ends were cut back, 4 bases at V and 8 bases at J, with 11 bases in the middle. This CDR3 comprises 13 residues. The CDR3 DNA reads as TGCGCCAGCAGCCTACAGGGTGGGGAAAAACTGTTTTTT. This encodes CASSLQGGEKLFF.

V gene TRBV9 combines with J gene TRBJ1-3; D not resolved. Germline lookup yields CDR1 SGDLS and CDR2 YYNGEE. Trimming took 1 base from V and 0 from J, leaving 5 bases between them. The CDR3 consists of 14 residues. The chain's CDR3 is CASSVMASGNTIYF. DNA for the CDR3: TGTGCCAGCAGCGTAATGGCCTCTGGAAACACCATATATTTT.

This sequence joins TRBV28 and TRBJ1-2, with TRBD1 matching over 8 bases. The junction had 5 bases not matched to a gene; V was cut back by 3 bases and J by 5 bases. This CDR3 has 14 amino acids. CDR1 and CDR2 from the germline V gene are MDHEN and SYDVKM. As DNA, the CDR3 is TGTGCCAGCAGTTTGTCGACAGGGGTTTATGGCTACACCTTC. This encodes CASSLSTGVYGYTF.

In this sample, this clone turned up a few times. The chain has TRBV5-1 and TRBJ2-2; 8 bases align to TRBD2. This CDR3 is built from 17 residues. The V segment lost 2 bases and the J segment 7 bases; nucleotides outside the gene matches: 13. The V gene's germline CDR1 is SGHRS and CDR2 YFSETQ. The chain's CDR3 is CASSFSAGVKGNGELFF. The CDR3 DNA follows: TGCGCCAGCAGCTTTTCAGCGGGAGTAAAGGGGAACGGGGAGCTGTTTTTT.

The J gene is TRBJ1-1, the V gene TRBV20-1; D remains ambiguous. The CDR3 is 14 residues long. Germline CDR1 is DFQATT and CDR2 is SNEGSKA (reference sequence). V shed 3 bases and J shed 2 bases, with 13 bases lying between them. CDR3 sequence: CSASTSTSNTEAFF. The CDR3 DNA sequence: TGCAGTGCTAGTACGAGCACGTCCAACACTGAAGCTTTCTTT.

V and J are TRBV3-1 (or the pseudogene TRBV3-2) and TRBJ2-1; 8 nucleotides align to TRBD2. After removal of 6 bases from V and 3 bases from J, the junction contained 4 bases not matched to a gene. Germline values: CDR1 LGHDT, CDR2 YNNKEL (reference sequence). The CDR3 contains 14 residues. DNA for the CDR3: TGTGCCAGCAGTAGCGGGGACTACTACAATGAGCAGTTCTTC. It is translated as CASSSGDYYNEQFF.

This chain joins TRBV6-5 and TRBJ1-2, with a weak D call TRBD1 (6 bases). The CDR3 contains 15 residues. The ends were cut back, 5 bases at V and 4 bases at J, with 17 bases in the middle. Germline V gene sequence: CDR1 MNHEY, CDR2 SVGAGI. DNA of the CDR3: TGTGCCAGCAGTCCCGGTTGGACAGCCGCCTATGGCTACACCTTC. This codes for CASSPGWTAAYGYTF.

The chain carries TRBV3-1 (or the pseudogene TRBV3-2) and TRBJ1-2; no clear D. The CDR3 sequence is 15 residues long. The germline V gene encodes CDR1 LGHDT and CDR2 YNNKEL (reference sequence). Trimming pared 1 base from V and 2 bases from J, leaving 11 bases between. CDR3 DNA: TGTGCCAGCAGCCAAGGTTTCTTGGCCAACTATGGCTACACCTTC. It codes for CASSQGFLANYGYTF.

This clone showed up just a few times. This chain connects TRBV6-2 or TRBV6-3 to TRBJ1-1; D uncertain. Trimming removed 5 bases from V and 1 base from J, with 5 bases in between. CDR1 is MNHEY and CDR2 is SVGEGT in the germline V gene. This CDR3 is built from 12 residues. This CDR3 is CASSPENTEAFF. The CDR3 coding sequence is TGTGCCAGCAGTCCAGAGAACACTGAAGCTTTCTTT.

The chain employs TRBV2 and TRBJ2-7; D possibly corresponds to TRBD1 (6 bases). CDR1 and CDR2 (germline): SNHLY, FYNNEI. With 7 bases removed from V and 3 bases from J, the gap between germline ends came to 16 bases. The CDR3 length is 14 residues. In DNA, the CDR3 is TGTGCCAGCATCCTACCAGGGGTAAGCTACGAGCAGTACTTC. It is translated as CASILPGVSYEQYF.

CDR3 sequence (DNA): TGTGCCAGCAGCTTACCACGGGGGGATGCAACTAATGAAAAACTGTTTTTT. Its translation is CASSLPRGDATNEKLFF. This rearrangement joins TRBV7-8 to TRBJ1-4; TRBD1 is a possible D gene (5 bases). Germline V gene lookup returns CDR1 SGHVS and CDR2 FQNEAQ. There are 17 residues in the CDR3. V was trimmed by 2 bases and J by 0 bases, leaving 13 bases between them.

This chain uses TRBV5-4 with TRBJ2-3, with D uncertain. Germline V gene lookup returns CDR1 SGHNT and CDR2 YYREEE (reference sequence). V was trimmed by 6 bases and J by 1 base, leaving 9 bases between them. The CDR3 sequence is 13 residues long. The CDR3 bases are TGTGCCAGCACCGGGTTTGGCACAGATACGCAGTATTTT. The encoded protein is CASTGFGTDTQYF.

This CDR3 is CASSSPAGGGHNSPLHF. In nucleotides, the CDR3 is TGTGCCAGCAGCTCCCCGGCGGGGGGCGGCCATAATTCACCCCTCCACTTT. The V and J genes are TRBV11-2 and TRBJ1-6; TRBD1 is a possible D gene (6 bases). V gave up 4 bases and J gave up 5 bases, with 18 bases separating them. CDR1 is SGHAT and CDR2 is FQNNGV in the germline V gene. The CDR3 contains 17 residues.

This sequence joins TRBV6-1 and TRBJ1-5; 10 bases fit TRBD1. CDR1 is MNHNS and CDR2 is SASEGT in the germline V gene. This CDR3 is 17 amino acids long. V dropped 2 bases and J dropped 2; count of bases not matched to a gene: 6. The CDR3: CASSELRGTGGNQPQHF. The CDR3 coding sequence is TGTGCCAGCAGTGAACTCCGGGGGACAGGGGGCAATCAGCCCCAGCATTTT.